The T cell receptor (beta chain) described here comes from a study of blood T cell repertoires in COVID-19 (dated by TCRdb to the early 2020s). For context, the study as a whole: Recovered participants in ImmuneRACE Cohort 3 were defined as having two consecutive negative NP/OP PCR tests, clearance from a healthcare professional, or resolution of symptoms. The samples were drawn from two sources: the first 160 participants of the ongoing ImmuneRACE study, and 1,000 to 1,500 subjects contributed by 6 global collaborators. A de-identified subject ID, COVID-19 status, age in years and sex were almost always included in the sample metadata. The repertoires were released in a freely available public database meant as a resource for research on the immune response to SARS-CoV-2. Collaborator samples came from the United States, Italy and Spain and covered acute and convalescent phases of COVID-19. The material from the prospective study consisted of cDNA or gDNA derived from T cells, B-cell-depleted T cells, or PBMCs. Where available, HLA class I and class II types were taken from metadata supplied by the sample provider and were not determined by assay-based typing. The dataset comprised deeply sampled blood TCRbeta repertoires from subjects exposed to, actively infected with, or recovered from COVID-19.

Comment on this clone: Its antigen is not yet known. The sample holds no much larger clone one base away, and base qualities are not on file.

Here is what the overall study found, with its caveats: The quantity of clinical and demographic metadata differed by source and by participant and was supplied without curation.

The immunoSEQ Assay, a bias-controlled multiplex PCR, was used to amplify TCRbeta CDR3 regions from genomic DNA. As for the original processing: The number of nucleated cells in each sample was estimated from the amplification of reference gene primers within the assay. To quantify the absolute abundance of each unique TCRbeta CDR3 rearrangement, sequence reads were collapsed and filtered. For each sample, productive Simpson clonality was calculated as the square root of Simpson's diversity index across productive rearrangements. TCRdb holds this immuneACCESS table with in-frame rearrangements only. Some clones are missing; in checked studies, unresolved V genes explain under half, and the rest has no known cause. V and J calls and clone size are given by that table; D and trimming were obtained from the DNA. Within this sample are about 170,000 clones, with approximately 79% of them counted one time only. The ten biggest clones cover roughly 19% of the sample.

The germline V gene supplies CDR1 MDHEN and CDR2 SYDVKM. Cut back by 2 bases and 1 base, the V and J ends lie 14 bases apart. The CDR3 has 16 amino acids, counting the end cysteine and phenylalanine. Only the CDR3 portion is preserved as DNA: 48 bases, with reading frame beginning at the first base. Participants in the prospective study were aged roughly 18 to 100 years, lived in 20 to 30 United States geographic areas, and enrolled through a virtual design. Cohort assignment in the prospective study relied on participant-reported clinical history from a screening survey and a study questionnaire. Each participant in the prospective study had whole blood, serum and a nasopharyngeal or oropharyngeal swab collected by mobile phlebotomists. Prospective study participants could optionally give additional blood draws and questionnaires over a roughly 2-month period. Prospective study blood samples were shipped either frozen or at room temperature before DNA extraction.

Rearrangement joined TRBV28 to TRBJ2-5; TRBD2 is a possible D gene, resting on 5 matching bases. Sequenced input: PBMCs or T cells enriched from blood (not recorded which). This clonotype originated in a woman in her sixties or seventies in a cohort exposed to, infected with or recovered from COVID-19 (not recorded which). The CDR3 has the sequence CASSLNLPRAQETQYF. The DNA is TGTGCCAGCAGTTTAAACCTCCCGCGGGCCCAAGAGACCCAGTACTTC.